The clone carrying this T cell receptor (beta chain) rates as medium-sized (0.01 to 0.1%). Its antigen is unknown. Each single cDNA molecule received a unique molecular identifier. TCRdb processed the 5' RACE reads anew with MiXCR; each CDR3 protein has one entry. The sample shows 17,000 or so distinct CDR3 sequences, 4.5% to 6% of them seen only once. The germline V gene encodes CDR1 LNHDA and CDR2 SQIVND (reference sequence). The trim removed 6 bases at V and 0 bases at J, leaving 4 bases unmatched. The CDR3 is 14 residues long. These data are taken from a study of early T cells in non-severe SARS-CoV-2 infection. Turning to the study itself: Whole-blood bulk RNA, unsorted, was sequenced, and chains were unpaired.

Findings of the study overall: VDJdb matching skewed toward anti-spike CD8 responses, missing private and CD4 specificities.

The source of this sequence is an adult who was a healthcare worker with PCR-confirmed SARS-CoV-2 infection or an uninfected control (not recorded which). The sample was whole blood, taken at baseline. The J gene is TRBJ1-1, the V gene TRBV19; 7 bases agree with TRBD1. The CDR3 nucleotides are TGTGCCAGTAGGGAGACAGGGTTGAACACTGAAGCTTTCTTT. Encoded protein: CASRETGLNTEAFF.